The TCR beta chain described here comes from a study of blood T cell repertoires in COVID-19 (dated by TCRdb to the early 2020s). Study-level background: Collaborator samples came from the United States, Italy and Spain and covered acute and convalescent phases of COVID-19. HLA class I and class II types, where available, came from metadata supplied by the sample provider rather than from assay-based typing. The repertoires were released in a freely available public database meant as a resource for research on the immune response to SARS-CoV-2. The dataset comprised deeply sampled blood TCRbeta repertoires from subjects exposed to, actively infected with, or recovered from COVID-19. The samples were drawn from two sources: the first 160 participants of the ongoing ImmuneRACE study, and 1,000 to 1,500 subjects contributed by 6 global collaborators. Sample metadata almost always included a de-identified subject ID, COVID-19 status, age in years and sex. The prospective study material was composed of cDNA or gDNA derived from T cells, B-cell-depleted T cells, or PBMCs. Overall results and qualifications from the work: The amount of clinical and demographic metadata varied by source and participant and was provided uncurated.

TCRbeta CDR3 regions were amplified from genomic DNA using the immunoSEQ Assay, a bias-controlled multiplex PCR. The study's own analysis went as follows. The number of nucleated cells in each sample was estimated from the amplification of reference gene primers within the assay. To quantify the absolute abundance of each unique TCRbeta CDR3 rearrangement, sequence reads were collapsed and filtered. For each sample, productive Simpson clonality was calculated as the square root of Simpson's diversity index over productive rearrangements. The clones in this table, taken by TCRdb from immuneACCESS, are in-frame only. Not every clone is retained; where verified, under half of the shortfall comes from an unresolved V gene, and the cause of the rest is unknown. V and J calls and clone size are given by that table; D and trimming were obtained from the DNA. The sample records about 150,000 clones, approximately 80% of which are singletons. The top ten hold 4.8% of the sample.

From the cysteine through the phenylalanine, the CDR3 covers 14 amino acids. The retained sequence is limited to the CDR3, 42 bases, with the frame set at the first base. As encoded in the germline V gene, CDR1 is LGHNA while CDR2 is YNFKEQ. The V and J ends are trimmed by 0 bases and 8 bases, leaving 13 bases between them. As regards this clone: Its antigen specificity is not known. The sample holds no much larger clone one base away, and base qualities are not on file.

Collaborating institutions collected whole blood in K2EDTA tubes following their own protocols. For TCRbeta analysis, collaborators shipped samples in one of three forms: frozen whole blood, isolated PBMCs, or DNA extracted from either of those sample types. The rearrangement joined TRBV4-2 to TRBJ1-2; the D gene is unclear. This receptor was obtained from a human donor in a cohort sampled during active COVID-19. The sample comprised peripheral blood. This receptor has the CDR3 CASSQEDSTGGYTF. The DNA is as follows: TGTGCCAGCAGCCAAGAAGACTCTACCGGGGGCTACACCTTC.